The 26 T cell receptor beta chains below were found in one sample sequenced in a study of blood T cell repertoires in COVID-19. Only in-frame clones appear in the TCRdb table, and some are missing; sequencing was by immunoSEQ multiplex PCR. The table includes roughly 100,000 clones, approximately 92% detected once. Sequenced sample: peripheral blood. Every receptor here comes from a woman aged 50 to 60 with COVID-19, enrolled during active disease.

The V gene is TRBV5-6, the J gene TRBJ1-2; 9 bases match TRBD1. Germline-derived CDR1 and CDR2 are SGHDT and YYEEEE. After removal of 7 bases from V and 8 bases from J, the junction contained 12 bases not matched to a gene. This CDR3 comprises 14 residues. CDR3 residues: CASGDRGTWYGYTF. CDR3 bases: TGTGCCAGCGGTGACAGGGGGACTTGGTACGGCTACACCTTC.

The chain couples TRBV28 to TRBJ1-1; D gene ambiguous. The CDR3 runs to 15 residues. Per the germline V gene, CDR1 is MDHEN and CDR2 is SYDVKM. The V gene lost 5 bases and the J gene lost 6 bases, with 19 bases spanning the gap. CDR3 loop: CASSRIHGQAPEAFF. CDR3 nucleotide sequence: TGTGCCAGCAGTCGAATACATGGGCAGGCCCCTGAAGCTTTCTTT.

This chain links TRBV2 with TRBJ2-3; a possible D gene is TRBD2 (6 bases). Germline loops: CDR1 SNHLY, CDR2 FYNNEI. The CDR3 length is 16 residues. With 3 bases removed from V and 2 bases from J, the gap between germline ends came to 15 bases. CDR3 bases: TGTGCCAGCAGTGATTCCCGGGGACTTTCCACAGATACGCAGTATTTT. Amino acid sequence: CASSDSRGLSTDTQYF.

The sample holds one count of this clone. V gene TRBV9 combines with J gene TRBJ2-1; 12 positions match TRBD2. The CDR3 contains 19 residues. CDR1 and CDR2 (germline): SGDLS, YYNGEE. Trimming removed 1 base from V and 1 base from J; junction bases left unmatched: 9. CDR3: CASSVFASGGAGSYNEQFF. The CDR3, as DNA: TGTGCCAGCAGCGTATTTGCTAGCGGGGGGGCCGGGTCCTACAATGAGCAGTTCTTC.

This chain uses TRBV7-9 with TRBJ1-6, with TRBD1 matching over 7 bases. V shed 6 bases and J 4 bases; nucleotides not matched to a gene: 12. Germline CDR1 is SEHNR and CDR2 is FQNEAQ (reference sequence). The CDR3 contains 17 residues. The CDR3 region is CASSSLPPGQYNSPLHF. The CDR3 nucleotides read TGTGCCAGCAGTTCTCTCCCACCGGGACAGTATAATTCACCCCTCCACTTT. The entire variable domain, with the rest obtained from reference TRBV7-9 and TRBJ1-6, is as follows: DTGVSQNPRHKITKRGQNVTFRCDPISEHNRLYWYRQTLGQGPEFLTYFQNEAQLEKSRLLSDRFSAERPKGSFSTLEIQRTEQGDSAMYLCASSSLPPGQYNSPLHFGNGTRLTVT.

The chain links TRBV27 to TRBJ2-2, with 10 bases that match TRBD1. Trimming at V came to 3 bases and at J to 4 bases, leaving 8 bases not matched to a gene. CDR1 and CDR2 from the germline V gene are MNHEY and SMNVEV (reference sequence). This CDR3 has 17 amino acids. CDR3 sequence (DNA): TGTGCCAGCAGTTTCCTCGACAGGGGGCTGGGCACCGGGGAGCTGTTTTTT. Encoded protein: CASSFLDRGLGTGELFF.

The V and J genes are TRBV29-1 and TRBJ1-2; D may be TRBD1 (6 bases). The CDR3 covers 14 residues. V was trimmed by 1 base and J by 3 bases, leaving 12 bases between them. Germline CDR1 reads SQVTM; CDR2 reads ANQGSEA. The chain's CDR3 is CSVEGGGRYYGYTF. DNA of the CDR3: TGCAGCGTTGAAGGGGGGGGCCGCTACTATGGCTACACCTTC.

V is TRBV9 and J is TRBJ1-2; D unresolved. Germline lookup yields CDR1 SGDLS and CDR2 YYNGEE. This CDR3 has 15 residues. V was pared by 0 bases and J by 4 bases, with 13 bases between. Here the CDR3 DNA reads TGTGCCAGCAGCGTAGATCCAGGCGAAACCTATGGCTACACCTTC. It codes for CASSVDPGETYGYTF.

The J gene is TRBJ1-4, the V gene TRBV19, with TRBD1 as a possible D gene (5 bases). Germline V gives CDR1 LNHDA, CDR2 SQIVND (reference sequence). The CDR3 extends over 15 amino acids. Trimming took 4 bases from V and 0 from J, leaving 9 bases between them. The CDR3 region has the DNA TGTGCCAGTAGTAGGGGCGGTGCAACTAATGAAAAACTGTTTTTT. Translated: CASSRGGATNEKLFF.

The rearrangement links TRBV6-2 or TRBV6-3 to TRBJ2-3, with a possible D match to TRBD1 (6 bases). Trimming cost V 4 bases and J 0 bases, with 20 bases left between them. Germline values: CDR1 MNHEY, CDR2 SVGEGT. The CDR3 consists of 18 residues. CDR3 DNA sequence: TGTGCCAGCAGTTTCGATCCACAGGGATCCAAAAGCACAGATACGCAGTATTTT. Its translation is CASSFDPQGSKSTDTQYF.

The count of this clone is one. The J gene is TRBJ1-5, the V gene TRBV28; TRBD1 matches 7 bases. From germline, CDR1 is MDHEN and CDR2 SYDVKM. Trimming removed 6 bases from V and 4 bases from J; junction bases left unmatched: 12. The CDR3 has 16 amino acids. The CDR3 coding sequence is TGTGCCAGCAGCCGACCCGGACAGGTCATAAATCAGCCCCAGCATTTT. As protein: CASSRPGQVINQPQHF.

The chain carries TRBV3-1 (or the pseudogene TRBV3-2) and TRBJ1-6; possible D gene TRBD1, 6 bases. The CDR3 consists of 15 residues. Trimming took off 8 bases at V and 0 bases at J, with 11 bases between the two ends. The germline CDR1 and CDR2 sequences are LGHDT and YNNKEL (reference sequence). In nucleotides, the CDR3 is TGTGCCAGCCGATCGGACAGCTCCTATAATTCACCCCTCCACTTT. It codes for CASRSDSSYNSPLHF.

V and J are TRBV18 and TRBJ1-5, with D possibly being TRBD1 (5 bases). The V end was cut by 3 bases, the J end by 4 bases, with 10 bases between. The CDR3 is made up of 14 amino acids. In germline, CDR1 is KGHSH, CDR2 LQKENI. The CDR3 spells CASSPAGRNQPQHF. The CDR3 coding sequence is TGTGCCAGCTCACCGGCAGGGCGGAATCAGCCCCAGCATTTT.

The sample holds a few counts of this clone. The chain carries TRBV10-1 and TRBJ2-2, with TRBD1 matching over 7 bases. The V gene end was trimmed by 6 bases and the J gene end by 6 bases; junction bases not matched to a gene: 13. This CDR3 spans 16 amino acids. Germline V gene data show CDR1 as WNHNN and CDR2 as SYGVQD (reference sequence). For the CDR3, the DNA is TGCGCCAGCAGCCGGGACAGCCAAATAGGGGCCGGGGAGCTGTTTTTT. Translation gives CASSRDSQIGAGELFF.

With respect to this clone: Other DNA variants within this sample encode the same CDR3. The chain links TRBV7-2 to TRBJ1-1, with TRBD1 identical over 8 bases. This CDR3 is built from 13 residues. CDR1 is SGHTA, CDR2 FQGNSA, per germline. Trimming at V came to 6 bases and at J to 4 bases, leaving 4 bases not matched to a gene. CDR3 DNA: TGTGCCAGCAGTTTAACAGGGGGCACTGAAGCTTTCTTT. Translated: CASSLTGGTEAFF.

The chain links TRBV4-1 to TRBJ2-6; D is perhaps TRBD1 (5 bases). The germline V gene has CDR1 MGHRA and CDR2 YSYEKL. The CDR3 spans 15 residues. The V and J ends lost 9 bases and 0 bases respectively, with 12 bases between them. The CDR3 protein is CASRQTFSGANVLTF. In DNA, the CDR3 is TGCGCCAGTCGACAGACCTTCTCTGGGGCCAACGTCCTGACTTTC.

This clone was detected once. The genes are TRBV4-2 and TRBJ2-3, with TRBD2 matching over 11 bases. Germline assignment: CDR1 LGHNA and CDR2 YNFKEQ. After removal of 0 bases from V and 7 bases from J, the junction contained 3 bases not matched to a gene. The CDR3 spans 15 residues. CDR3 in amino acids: CASSQDSGGANTQYF. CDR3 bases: TGTGCCAGCAGCCAAGATAGCGGGGGGGCGAATACGCAGTATTTT.

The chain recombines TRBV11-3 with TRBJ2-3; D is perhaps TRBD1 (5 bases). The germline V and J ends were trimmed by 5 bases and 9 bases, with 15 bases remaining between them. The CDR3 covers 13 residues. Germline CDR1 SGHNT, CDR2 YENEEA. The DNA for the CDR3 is TGTGCCAGCAGCATGGTACCAGGGAACACGCAGTATTTT. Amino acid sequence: CASSMVPGNTQYF.

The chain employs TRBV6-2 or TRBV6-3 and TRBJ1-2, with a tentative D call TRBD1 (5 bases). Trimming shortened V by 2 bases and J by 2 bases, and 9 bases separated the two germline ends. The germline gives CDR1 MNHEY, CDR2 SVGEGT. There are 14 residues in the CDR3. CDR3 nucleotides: TGTGCCAGCAGTTACCTGACAGAGAACTATGGCTACACCTTC. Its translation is CASSYLTENYGYTF.

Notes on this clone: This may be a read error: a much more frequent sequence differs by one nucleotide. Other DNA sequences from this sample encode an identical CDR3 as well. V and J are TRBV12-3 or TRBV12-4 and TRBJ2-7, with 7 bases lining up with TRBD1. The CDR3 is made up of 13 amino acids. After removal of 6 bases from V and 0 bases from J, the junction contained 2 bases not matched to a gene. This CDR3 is CASSRDSSYEQYF. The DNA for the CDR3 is TGTGCCAGCAGCCGGGACAGCTCCTACGAGCAGTACTTC.

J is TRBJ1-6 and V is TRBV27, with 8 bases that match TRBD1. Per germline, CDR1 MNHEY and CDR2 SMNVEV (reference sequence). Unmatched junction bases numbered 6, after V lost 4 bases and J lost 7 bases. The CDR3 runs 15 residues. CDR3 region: CASSSQGAGNSPLHF. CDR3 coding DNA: TGTGCCAGCAGTTCCCAGGGGGCGGGAAATTCACCCCTCCACTTT.

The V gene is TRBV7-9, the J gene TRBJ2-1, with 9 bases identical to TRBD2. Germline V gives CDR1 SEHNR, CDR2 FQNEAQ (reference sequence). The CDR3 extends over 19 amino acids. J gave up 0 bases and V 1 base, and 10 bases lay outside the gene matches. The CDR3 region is CASSLGLIAGDLSYNEQFF. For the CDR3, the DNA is TGTGCCAGCAGCTTAGGGTTGATAGCGGGGGACCTCTCCTACAATGAGCAGTTCTTC.

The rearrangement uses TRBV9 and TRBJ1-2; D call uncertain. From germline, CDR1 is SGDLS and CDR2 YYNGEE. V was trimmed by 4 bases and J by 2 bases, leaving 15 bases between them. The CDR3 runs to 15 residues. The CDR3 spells CASSSTAARNYGYTF. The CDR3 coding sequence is TGTGCCAGCAGCTCGACTGCCGCCCGGAACTATGGCTACACCTTC.

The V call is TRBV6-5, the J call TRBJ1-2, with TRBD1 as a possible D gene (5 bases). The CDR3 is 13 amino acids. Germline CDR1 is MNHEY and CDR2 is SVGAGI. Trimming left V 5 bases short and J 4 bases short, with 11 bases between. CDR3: CASSPGVSYGYTF. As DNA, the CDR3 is TGTGCCAGCAGTCCGGGGGTATCCTATGGCTACACCTTC.

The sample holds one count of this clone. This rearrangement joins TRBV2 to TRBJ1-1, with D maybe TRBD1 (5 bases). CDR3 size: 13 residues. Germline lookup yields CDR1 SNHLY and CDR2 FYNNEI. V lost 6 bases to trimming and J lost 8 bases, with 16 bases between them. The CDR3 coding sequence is TGTGCCAGCAGCGCCGACAGTTTAACCGAAGCTTTCTTT. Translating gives CASSADSLTEAFF.

The CDR3 here is CASSLLSRDNEKLFF. CDR3 nucleotides: TGTGCCAGCAGCTTGCTATCCCGGGATAATGAAAAACTGTTTTTT. This chain joins TRBV5-6 and TRBJ1-4; D unresolved. Germline V lookup: CDR1 SGHDT, CDR2 YYEEEE. The CDR3 contains 15 residues. Between the trimmed V and J ends, which lost 1 base and 4 bases, there was a span of 11 bases.